This T cell receptor (beta chain) was found in a study of blood T cells in healthy people across ages (dated by TCRdb to between 2014 and 2017). Regarding the research as a whole: In model experiments, template switching captured roughly one uniquely barcoded TCR beta cDNA molecule for every two T cells. To track age-related changes in TCR beta repertoire diversity, the study relied on deep sequencing normalized with unique cDNA molecular identifiers. Donors of different ages were randomly distributed across sequencing lanes to avoid experimental bias. The donors were split into four age groups: young (average about 16 years), middle-aged (more than 35), aged (roughly 65) and long-lived (approximately 80). Two additional independent replicas of 1 million unique cDNA reads from the same blood draw were analyzed for two donors (one aged 18 to 29 and one aged 80 or older). Study-wide findings and limitations: Bulk unsorted PBMC profiling prevented conclusive comparison of naive and antigen-experienced compartments. Estimates of total diversity based on one million sequenced T cells were regarded as lower bounds and as underestimates. Donor CMV infection status was unknown, potentially confounding age-related changes in expanded clonotypes. As age increased, observed TCR beta diversity per million T cells dropped in a roughly linear way, and a significant reduction was already evident by age 40. The percentage of naive T cells measured by flow cytometry correlated strongly with observed TCR beta diversity. Compared with the aged group, more naive CD4+ T cells, fewer expanded clones and increased TCR diversity were shown by the long-lived group, suggesting age selection.

Regarding this clonotype: What this receptor recognizes is not known. No base quality values were provided; no much bigger clone lies one nucleotide off.

The CDR3 holds 15 amino acids from the cysteine to the phenylalanine. Kept here is only the CDR3 DNA, which spans 45 bases and is read in frame from base 1. The germline V gene supplies CDR1 SGHAT and CDR2 FQNNGV. V drops 7 bases and J drops 0 bases, leaving 12 bases in between. Libraries were built with 5' RACE. Sequencer: Illumina HiSeq 2500. The second PCR ran for roughly 6 to 11 cycles and used a J-beta primer mix along with a sample-barcoded 5' primer. Each TCR beta cDNA molecule received a unique molecular identifier from a template-switch 5' adaptor carrying 12 random nucleotides. At least 2.5 million CDR3-containing paired-end reads were obtained from each sample. The Mint cDNA synthesis kit, primed by a TRBC-specific oligonucleotide, was used to synthesize first-strand cDNA from all RNA. After uracil-DNA glycosylase treatment, a first 18-cycle PCR used universal primers M1SS and BC2_uni_R on all cDNA. Regarding the original processing steps: Each sample was normalized by randomly selecting 1 million high-quality reads, each carrying a distinct molecular identifier. Instead of being binned into consensus sequences, reads with shared molecular identifiers were discarded. MiTCR, run with a Q25 quality threshold and the strictest error-elimination algorithm, handled CDR3 identification, clonotype clustering and error correction. A nonparametric unseen species model using Euler transformation provided a lower-bound estimate of total TCR beta diversity. Clones were called with MiXCR by TCRdb after fastp trimmed the public reads at Q25, and only in-frame beta chains were retained. Records with the same CDR3 protein are collapsed into one entry carrying the most frequent genes and DNA. For this entry, the V and J calls and clone size follow TCRdb and not the study's own pipeline. The table for this sample lists some 750,000 distinct CDR3 sequences; approximately 22% of them were counted only once. About 22% of the sample comes from the top ten.

Systemically healthy Caucasian individuals from Russia, roughly 40 in total and aged about 6 to 90 years, were included as donors. Each donor gave roughly 9 milliliters of peripheral blood, drawn into EDTA-treated Vacutainer tubes. Ficoll-Paque density-gradient centrifugation was used to isolate PBMCs, with at least 6.5 million per sample. Total RNA was extracted from PBMCs with Trizol reagent, with at least 5.5 micrograms obtained per sample. For every donor, flow cytometry on a PBMC aliquot measured the percentage of naive CD45RAhigh/CD27high T cells. The sample comprised blood. The rearrangement joined TRBV11-2 to TRBJ1-4, with the D segment identity uncertain. The TCR comes from a man aged 65 to 85 in good health. The base sequence is TGTGCCAGCAACACGGCAGGATCAACTAATGAAAAACTGTTTTTT. Its product reads: CASNTAGSTNEKLFF.